This T cell receptor beta chain was recorded in a study of human CD8 memory T cell subsets. Study-wide results and limits: Greater diversity in stem-like memory than precursor exhausted T cells was suggested by Chao1 estimates.

It was UMI-labeled 5' RACE by which the TCR beta libraries were made. A single record per CDR3 protein comes from TCRdb applying MiXCR to the 5' RACE reads. The table records thousands of distinct CDR3 sequences, about 3.9% of them present only once. In regard to this clonotype: Its target is not known.

PBMC in the sample derive from buffy coats of healthy donors. From duplicate vials of about 140,000 sorted CD8+ T cells per subset, RNA was isolated. This TCR was sampled from a human donor in good health. Sequencing was done on a sample of CD8+ T cells from PBMCs.

For the CDR3, the DNA is TGTGCCAGCAGCTTAGTTCTAGGCAGGAAGAAAGATCAAGAGACCCAGTACTTC. Protein product: CASSLVLGRKKDQETQYF. This chain uses TRBV11-2 with TRBJ2-5; unclear D gene. The ends were cut back, 1 base at V and 2 bases at J, with 20 bases in the middle. The CDR3 contains 18 residues. Looked up from germline, CDR1 is SGHAT and CDR2 is FQNNGV.